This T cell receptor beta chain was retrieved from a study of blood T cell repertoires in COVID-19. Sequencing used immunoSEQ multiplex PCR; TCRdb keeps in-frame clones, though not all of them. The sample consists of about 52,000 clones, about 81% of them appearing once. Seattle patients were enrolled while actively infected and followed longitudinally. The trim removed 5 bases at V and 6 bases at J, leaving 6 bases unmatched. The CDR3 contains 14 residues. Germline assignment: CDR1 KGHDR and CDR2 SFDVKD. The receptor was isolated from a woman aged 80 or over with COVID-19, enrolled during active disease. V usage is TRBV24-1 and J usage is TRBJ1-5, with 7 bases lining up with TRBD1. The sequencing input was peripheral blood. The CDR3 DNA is TGTGCCACCAGTGCCGGGACAGACCGTCAGCCCCAGCATTTT. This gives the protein CATSAGTDRQPQHF.